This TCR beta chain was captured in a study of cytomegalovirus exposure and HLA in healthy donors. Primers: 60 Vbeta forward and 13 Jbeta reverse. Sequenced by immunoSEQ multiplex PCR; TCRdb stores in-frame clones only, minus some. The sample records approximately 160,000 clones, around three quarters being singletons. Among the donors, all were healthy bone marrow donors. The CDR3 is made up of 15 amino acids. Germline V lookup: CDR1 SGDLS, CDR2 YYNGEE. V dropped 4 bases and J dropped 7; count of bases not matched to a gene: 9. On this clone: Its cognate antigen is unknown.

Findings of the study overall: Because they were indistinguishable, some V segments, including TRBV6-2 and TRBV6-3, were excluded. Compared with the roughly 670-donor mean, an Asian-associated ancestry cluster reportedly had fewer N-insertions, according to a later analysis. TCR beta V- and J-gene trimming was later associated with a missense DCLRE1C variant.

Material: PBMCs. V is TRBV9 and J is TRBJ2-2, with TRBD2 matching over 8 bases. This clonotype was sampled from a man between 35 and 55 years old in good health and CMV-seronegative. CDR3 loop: CASSPRGTSIGELFF. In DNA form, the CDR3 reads TGTGCCAGCAGCCCCCGAGGGACTAGTATCGGGGAGCTGTTTTTT. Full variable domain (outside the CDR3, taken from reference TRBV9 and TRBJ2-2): DSGVTQTPKHLITATGQRVTLRCSPRSGDLSVYWYQQSLDQGLQFLIQYYNGEERAKGNILERFSAQQFPDLHSELNLSSLELGDSALYFCASSPRGTSIGELFFGEGSRLTVL.